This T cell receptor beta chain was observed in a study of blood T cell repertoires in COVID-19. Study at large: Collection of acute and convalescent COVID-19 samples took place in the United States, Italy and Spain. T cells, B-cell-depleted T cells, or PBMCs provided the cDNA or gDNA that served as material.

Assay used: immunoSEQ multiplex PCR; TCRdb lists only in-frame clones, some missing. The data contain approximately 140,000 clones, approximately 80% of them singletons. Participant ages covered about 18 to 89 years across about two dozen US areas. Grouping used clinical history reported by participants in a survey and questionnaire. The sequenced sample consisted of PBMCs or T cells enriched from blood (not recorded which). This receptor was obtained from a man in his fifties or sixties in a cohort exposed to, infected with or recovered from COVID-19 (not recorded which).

The CDR3 DNA sequence: TGTGCCAGCAGTTCCTATCTCACAGATACGCAGTATTTT. Protein product: CASSSYLTDTQYF. The rearrangement links TRBV27 to TRBJ2-3; D is unresolved. Between the trimmed V and J ends, which lost 4 bases and 2 bases, there was a span of 7 bases. Germline V CDR1 and CDR2: MNHEY, SMNVEV (reference sequence). The CDR3 runs to 13 residues.